The 30 T cell receptor beta chains given below trace back to one sample, sequenced in a study of CD8+CD57+ T cells in acquired aplastic anemia (dated by TCRdb to 2017 to 2018). Instrument on record: Illumina HiSeq 2000. Profiling of TCR beta VDJ combinations and CDR3 sequences used genomic DNA as the template. TCRdb trimmed public reads at Q25 via fastp, called clones via MiXCR and kept in-frame beta chains. CDR3 protein sequences are deduplicated, and each keeps its most common genes and DNA. Across this sample there are about 180,000 distinct CDR3 sequences, with 63% seen only once. About 42% of the sample is taken by the ten largest. Flow cytometry had shown CD8+CD57+ cell expansion in the patients selected for sequencing. Sequenced input: sorted CD4+, CD8+, or CD8+CD57+ T cells (not recorded which) from PBMCs. Every receptor here comes from a human donor with aplastic anemia.

The J gene is TRBJ1-3, the V gene TRBV12-3 or TRBV12-4; D may be TRBD1 (6 bases). The CDR3 is made up of 17 amino acids. Trimming removed 6 bases from V and 3 bases from J, with 21 bases in between. Here the CDR3 reads CASSVRVGGVVGNTIYF. CDR3 coding DNA: TGTGCCAGCAGCGTCAGGGTAGGGGGGGTCGTTGGAAACACCATATATTTT.

The chain carries TRBV2 and TRBJ2-1, with D possibly matching TRBD1 (6 bases). Germline V CDR1 and CDR2: SNHLY, FYNNEI. CDR3 length: 12 residues. This CDR3 reads CASNRARDEQFF. The CDR3 DNA is TGTGCTAGTAACAGGGCGCGGGATGAGCAGTTCTTC. The variable domain in full, completed from reference TRBV2 and TRBJ2-1, reads EPEVTQTPSHQVTQMGQEVILRCVPISNHLYFYWYRQILGQKVEFLVSFYNNEISEKSEIFDDQFSVERPDGSNFTLKIRSTKLEDSAMYFCASNRARDEQFFGPGTRLTVL.

In its sample, this clonotype was seen once. The chain recombines TRBV9 with TRBJ1-2, with a weak D call TRBD1 (5 bases). Germline V gives CDR1 SGDLS, CDR2 YYNGEE. Trimming stripped 6 bases from V and 4 bases from J, with 13 bases between. The CDR3 has 13 amino acids. The CDR3 loop is CASTGRRGYGYTF. The CDR3 DNA reads TGTGCCAGCACGGGGCGGCGTGGCTATGGCTACACCTTC. Full variable domain (remainder filled in from reference TRBV9 and TRBJ1-2): DSGVTQTPKHLITATGQRVTLRCSPRSGDLSVYWYQQSLDQGLQFLIQYYNGEERAKGNILERFSAQQFPDLHSELNLSSLELGDSALYFCASTGRRGYGYTFGSGTRLTVV.

This rearrangement joins TRBV2 to TRBJ1-2, with D unresolved. Germline CDR1 is SNHLY and CDR2 is FYNNEI. The V end lost 1 base, the J end lost 5 bases, and 8 bases lay between the germline ends. The CDR3 length is 13 residues. The CDR3 sequence: CASSEEGRYGYTF. For the CDR3, the DNA is TGTGCCAGCAGTGAAGAGGGCAGATATGGCTACACCTTC.

This chain connects TRBV24-1 to TRBJ1-5; possibly TRBD1 for D (5 bases). Germline CDR1 and CDR2: KGHDR and SFDVKD. V was shortened by 2 bases and J by 5 bases, with 12 bases between the two germline ends. The CDR3 is 15 amino acids. The CDR3 spells CATSDSREGDQPQHF. CDR3 nucleotides: TGTGCCACCAGTGATTCCAGGGAGGGTGATCAGCCCCAGCATTTT.

The rearrangement joins TRBV2 to TRBJ2-7; 9 nucleotides match TRBD1. Germline V gives CDR1 SNHLY, CDR2 FYNNEI. Unmatched junction bases numbered 10, after V lost 6 bases and J lost 7 bases. The CDR3 is 14 residues long. DNA for the CDR3: TGTGCCAGCAGAGGGACAGGGATAACGTGGGAGCAGTACTTC. Translating it yields CASRGTGITWEQYF.

V usage is TRBV7-9 and J usage is TRBJ2-3; TRBD2 matches 7 bases. The CDR3 runs 14 residues. Trimming cost V 7 bases and J 9 bases; bases outside gene matches: 13. The germline V gene has CDR1 SEHNR and CDR2 FQNEAQ (reference sequence). CDR3 amino acids: CASTLGRRGGTQYF. The CDR3 nucleotides read TGTGCCAGCACCCTAGGGCGACGGGGAGGGACGCAGTATTTT.

This chain uses TRBV15 with TRBJ1-2, with TRBD1 identical over 8 bases. The CDR3 is 16 residues long. V dropped 5 bases and J dropped 4; count of bases not matched to a gene: 12. The germline V gene has CDR1 LNHNV and CDR2 YYDKDF (reference sequence). The CDR3 sequence is CATSADQGARVYGYTF. In DNA, the CDR3 is TGTGCCACCAGCGCAGATCAGGGGGCGCGTGTCTATGGCTACACCTTC.

The CDR3 reads CASSLGAGKNIQYF. The CDR3 DNA reads TGTGCCAGCAGTTTAGGGGCAGGCAAAAACATTCAGTACTTC. The rearrangement uses TRBV12-3 or TRBV12-4 and TRBJ2-4; D is undetermined. Trimming pared 1 base from V and 3 bases from J, leaving 7 bases between. The CDR3 length is 14 residues.

This clonotype has ten or more counts. The J gene is TRBJ2-1, the V gene TRBV13; 7 bases are shared with TRBD1. The germline V gene encodes CDR1 PRHDT and CDR2 FYEKMQ (reference sequence). V lost 5 bases to trimming and J lost 0 bases; unmatched junction nucleotides: 7. The CDR3 spans 16 residues. This CDR3 reads CASSDLRDSSYNEQFF. The CDR3, as DNA: TGTGCCAGCAGCGACCTCCGGGACAGCTCCTACAATGAGCAGTTCTTC.

This clonotype was counted at least ten times. The chain employs TRBV19 and TRBJ1-5; no definite D call. Germline CDR1 reads LNHDA; CDR2 reads SQIVND (reference sequence). The CDR3 is made up of 13 amino acids. The V end was cut by 2 bases, the J end by 2 bases, with 4 bases between. The CDR3 is CASSIWGNQPQHF. CDR3 in DNA: TGTGCCAGTAGTATATGGGGCAATCAGCCCCAGCATTTT. The full variable domain, completed using reference TRBV19 and TRBJ1-5, is DGGITQSPKYLFRKEGQNVTLSCEQNLNHDAMYWYRQDPGQGLRLIYYSQIVNDFQKGDIAEGYSVSREKKESFPLTVTSAQKNPTAFYLCASSIWGNQPQHFGDGTRLSIL.

The rearrangement uses TRBV7-8 and TRBJ1-2; a weak D match, TRBD1 (5 bases). Trimming removed 4 bases from V and 14 bases from J, with 23 bases in between. The CDR3 is made up of 14 amino acids. Per germline, CDR1 SGHVS and CDR2 FQNEAQ. The CDR3 sequence is CASSSTESGGMGTF. Here the CDR3 DNA reads TGTGCCAGCAGCTCAACGGAATCTGGGGGAATGGGGACCTTC.

The gene calls are TRBV7-9 and TRBJ1-3; no firm D call. V was clipped by 11 bases and J by 4 bases, with 12 bases between them. Germline CDR1 and CDR2: SEHNR and FQNEAQ (reference sequence). This CDR3 has 12 amino acids. The CDR3 spells CAWSVGGNTIYF. As DNA, the CDR3 is TGTGCCTGGAGTGTTGGGGGAAACACCATATATTTT.

The rearrangement links TRBV20-1 to TRBJ1-2; no clear D. In germline, CDR1 is DFQATT, CDR2 SNEGSKA (reference sequence). The V end was cut by 1 base, the J end by 8 bases, with 14 bases between. The CDR3 has 13 residues. CDR3 nucleotide sequence: TGCAGTGCTAGAGCGGTTTCCGTGGGAGGCTACACCTTC. Its protein is CSARAVSVGGYTF.

J is TRBJ2-1 and V is TRBV25-1; D unclear. V was pared by 5 bases and J by 9 bases, with 8 bases between. This CDR3 contains 11 residues. CDR1 and CDR2 from the germline V gene are MGHDK and SYGVNS. The CDR3 region has the DNA TGTGCCAGCAGTAGCAGCAGTGAGCAGTTCTTC. Its translation: CASSSSSEQFF. The full variable domain, with the rest looked up from reference TRBV25-1 and TRBJ2-1, is EADIYQTPRYLVIGTGKKITLECSQTMGHDKMYWYQQDPGMELHLIHYSYGVNSTEKGDLSSESTVSRIRTEHFPLTLESARPSHTSQYLCASSSSSEQFFGPGTRLTVL.

The J gene is TRBJ1-2, the V gene TRBV10-3; TRBD1 matches 12 bases. Germline lookup yields CDR1 ENHRY and CDR2 SYGVKD. This CDR3 has 18 residues. Unmatched junction bases numbered 18, after V lost 8 bases and J lost 5 bases. The CDR3 DNA is TGTGCCATCGGGCGCCACCCGGGACAGGGGGCGCGTGATTATGGCTACACCTTC. This sequence encodes CAIGRHPGQGARDYGYTF.

V gene TRBV12-3 or TRBV12-4 combines with J gene TRBJ1-1; TRBD1 matches 7 bases. The CDR3 is 17 amino acids. Trimming took 5 bases from V and 5 from J; bases not matched to a gene: 17. The DNA for the CDR3 is TGTGCCAGCAGTCCACACGACAGGGAATGGATGGGAACTGAAGCTTTCTTT. This codes for CASSPHDREWMGTEAFF.

Details on this clonotype: An end of the junction does not agree with germline; a read error may underlie this. V gene TRBV2 combines with J gene TRBJ2-7, with D perhaps TRBD2 (7 bases). This CDR3 has 12 amino acids. The germline V gene has CDR1 SNHLY and CDR2 FYNNEI. The CDR3 DNA sequence: TGTGCCAGCACAGAGGACAGCCTTGGGGGGGTCTTC. Protein product: CASTEDSLGGVF.

This chain uses TRBV7-2 with TRBJ2-1, with 12 bases matching TRBD2. Trimming at V came to 10 bases and at J to 14 bases, leaving 15 bases not matched to a gene. Looked up from germline, CDR1 is SGHTA and CDR2 is FQGNSA. The CDR3 length is 14 residues. CDR3 coding DNA: TGTGCCACCAGTGATTGGACTAGCGGGGTTTTGAAGTTCTTC. Translated: CATSDWTSGVLKFF.

This clonotype was counted ten times or more. This chain connects TRBV12-5 to TRBJ2-1; tentative D call: TRBD2 (5 bases). With 3 bases removed from V and 2 bases from J, the gap between germline ends came to 14 bases. CDR1 LGHNT and CDR2 FRNRAP come from the germline V gene. The CDR3 has 16 residues. The CDR3 DNA is TGTGCTAGTGGTTTCCCGGCTAGCTCCACCTACAATGAGCAGTTCTTC. Translating it yields CASGFPASSTYNEQFF.

This sequence joins TRBV7-9 and TRBJ2-7; 11 bases agree with TRBD1. The CDR3 has 12 amino acids. The V and J ends lost 7 bases and 9 bases, in that order; junction bases with no gene match: 5. Per the germline V gene, CDR1 is SEHNR and CDR2 is FQNEAQ (reference sequence). The CDR3 sequence: CASIRDRGWQYF. The CDR3 nucleotides read TGTGCCAGCATCCGGGACAGGGGGTGGCAGTACTTC.

This clonotype has more than one count but fewer than ten. The chain joins TRBV24-1 to TRBJ2-2; 12 bases are a match to TRBD2. The CDR3 has 16 amino acids. V was pared by 2 bases and J by 3 bases, with 0 bases of the junction left unmatched. Germline loops: CDR1 KGHDR, CDR2 SFDVKD. The CDR3 spells CATSDWTSGDTGELFF. The CDR3 DNA sequence: TGTGCCACCAGTGATTGGACTAGCGGGGACACCGGGGAGCTGTTTTTT.

The V gene is TRBV20-1, the J gene TRBJ1-5, with a possible D match to TRBD1 (6 bases). The germline V gene encodes CDR1 DFQATT and CDR2 SNEGSKA (reference sequence). The germline V and J ends were trimmed by 5 bases and 4 bases, with 9 bases remaining between them. This CDR3 has 12 residues. Written as DNA, the CDR3 is TGCAGTGCTCCCGGACAGAATCAGCCCCAGCATTTT. This translates into CSAPGQNQPQHF.

This clonotype was counted a few times. The chain carries TRBV12-3 or TRBV12-4 and TRBJ2-3, with D hard to call. Trimming left V 7 bases short and J 4 bases short, with 6 bases between. CDR3 length equals 11 residues. CDR3: CASKESDTQYF. DNA of the CDR3: TGTGCCAGCAAGGAGTCAGATACGCAGTATTTT.

This clonotype was seen more than once but under ten times. The CDR3 spells CSVAGEWYGYTF. Written as DNA, the CDR3 is TGCAGCGTTGCTGGGGAGTGGTATGGCTACACCTTC. This chain joins TRBV29-1 and TRBJ1-2; D unclear. Germline-derived CDR1 and CDR2 are SQVTM and ANQGSEA. CDR3 size: 12 residues. The ends were cut back, 4 bases at V and 5 bases at J, with 11 bases in the middle. Complete variable domain (other parts from reference TRBV29-1 and TRBJ1-2): SAVISQKPSRDICQRGTSLTIQCQVDSQVTMMFWYRQQPGQSLTLIATANQGSEATYESGFVIDKFPISRPNLTFSTLTVSNMSPEDSSIYLCSVAGEWYGYTFGSGTRLTVV.

This clonotype was recorded at least ten times. V gene TRBV6-1 combines with J gene TRBJ1-6, with D unclear. The germline CDR1 and CDR2 sequences are MNHNS and SASEGT. Trimming removed 10 bases at V and 0 bases at J, with 13 bases between. The CDR3 length is 15 residues. The CDR3 DNA sequence: TGTGCCACCCACCAAAAGAGCTCCTATAATTCACCCCTCCACTTT. It specifies CATHQKSSYNSPLHF.

The chain couples TRBV2 to TRBJ2-1; D call uncertain. V was clipped by 4 bases and J by 8 bases, with 6 bases between them. CDR1 and CDR2 (germline): SNHLY, FYNNEI. This CDR3 contains 11 residues. CDR3 residues: CASSAHDEQFF. CDR3 nucleotides: TGTGCCAGCAGTGCGCACGATGAGCAGTTCTTC.

The gene calls are TRBV12-3 or TRBV12-4 and TRBJ2-1; D unclear. The CDR3 extends over 13 amino acids. V dropped 2 bases and J dropped 3 bases, with 5 bases sitting between them. The CDR3 DNA reads as TGTGCCAGCAGTTTACAGAGCTACAATGAGCAGTTCTTC. Protein: CASSLQSYNEQFF.

V and J are TRBV5-5 and TRBJ1-6; 8 bases map to TRBD1. This CDR3 contains 17 residues. Germline CDR1 reads SGHKS; CDR2 reads YYEKEE (reference sequence). Trimming took 3 bases from V and 10 from J; bases not matched to a gene: 15. The CDR3, as DNA: TGTGCCAGCAGCTACTATGGGACAGGAGGGGGGGTGTCACCCCTCCACTTT. The encoded protein is CASSYYGTGGGVSPLHF. The whole variable domain, remainder taken from reference TRBV5-5 and TRBJ1-6, is DAGVTQSPTHLIKTRGQQVTLRCSPISGHKSVSWYQQVLGQGPQFIFQYYEKEERGRGNFPDRFSARQFPNYSSELNVNALLLGDSALYLCASSYYGTGGGVSPLHFGNGTRLTVT.

This clonotype was recorded many times. The CDR3: CASSTIQGTDTQYF. The DNA for the CDR3 is TGTGCCAGTAGTACGATACAGGGAACCGATACGCAGTATTTT. The chain has TRBV19 and TRBJ2-3; perhaps TRBD1 as D (6 bases). This CDR3 is built from 14 residues. Trimming stripped 4 bases from V and 6 bases from J, with 14 bases between. Germline V gives CDR1 LNHDA, CDR2 SQIVND (reference sequence).